A selection of T cell receptor beta chains follows, all from one sample in a study of blood T cell repertoires in COVID-19. Profiled with immunoSEQ multiplex PCR; TCRdb holds only in-frame clones, not every one. The sample holds 300,000 to 450,000 clones, 70% to 90% seen once. Sequenced material: peripheral blood. The receptors originated from a woman in her fifties or sixties with COVID-19, enrolled during active disease. CDR3s include the opening cysteine and the closing phenylalanine or tryptophan. A D gene is named only where the DNA matches it firmly. Clone size, where shown, is once, few, many, or a class for clones that have expanded.

D	V	size	J	DNA	CDR3
TRBD1	TRBV3-1/TRBV3-2	NA	TRBJ1-3	TGTGCCAGCAGCCAAGGTACAGGGGGTGGAAACACCATATATTTT	CASSQGTGGGNTIYF
TRBD1	TRBV10-3	NA	TRBJ1-1	TGTGCCTGCAACCCCGGGACAGGGGAAAGAGCTTTCTTT	CACNPGTGERAFF
NA	TRBV28	NA	TRBJ1-5	TGTGCCAGCAGTCCCCCGCGGGGGCAGGGTCAGCCCCAGCATTTT	CASSPPRGQGQPQHF
NA	TRBV4-2	NA	TRBJ2-5	TGTGCCAGCAGCCAAGGACAGCAAGAGACCCAGTACTTC	CASSQGQQETQYF
NA	TRBV10-3	NA	TRBJ1-1	TGTGCCATCAGTGGCGTCGACACTGAAGCTTTCTTT	CAISGVDTEAFF
NA	TRBV4-1	NA	TRBJ2-1	TGCGCCAGCAGCCAAGATCCCCCGACAAGTGAGCAGTTCTTC	CASSQDPPTSEQFF
NA	TRBV18	NA	TRBJ2-2	TGTGCCAGCTCAGTAACAGGGCCCGGGGAGCTGTTTTTT	CASSVTGPGELFF
NA	TRBV5-5	NA	TRBJ2-4	TGTGCCAGCAGCTTGGATGGGGGCTTGTTTGGAGTAAACATTCAGTACTTC	CASSLDGGLFGVNIQYF
NA	TRBV5-8	NA	TRBJ1-4	TGTGCCAGCAGCTTGGAGAGTGAAAAACTGTTTTTT	CASSLESEKLFF
NA	TRBV6-6	NA	TRBJ1-1	TGTGCCAGCGGGAGGAAGTGGAACACTGAAGCTTTCTTT	CASGRKWNTEAFF
NA	TRBV5-1	NA	TRBJ2-3	TGCGCCAGCGGTTACCCCGGGAGTGTGGGTACGCAGTATTTT	CASGYPGSVGTQYF
NA	TRBV18	NA	TRBJ1-2	TGTGCCAGCTCACCGACAGGACCTGGACGGGGCTACACCTTC	CASSPTGPGRGYTF
TRBD1	TRBV19	NA	TRBJ1-2	TGTGCCAGTACCAGGGACAGGGGTTTCTATGGCTACACCTTC	CASTRDRGFYGYTF
NA	TRBV19	NA	TRBJ1-2	TGTGCCAGTAGTATTATTTCCTTTAACTATGGCTACACCTTC	CASSIISFNYGYTF
TRBD1	TRBV12-3/TRBV12-4	NA	TRBJ1-1	TGTGCCAGCAGTTTAGGACAGGGGGCCGCTTTCTTT	CASSLGQGAAFF
NA	TRBV11-3	once	TRBJ2-7	TGTGCCAGCAGCCAGACAGGCGAGCAGTACTTC	CASSQTGEQYF
NA	TRBV19	NA	TRBJ1-2	TGTGCCAGTAGTATAACAGGGAACTATGGCTACACCTTC	CASSITGNYGYTF
TRBD1	TRBV7-3	NA	TRBJ1-2	TGTGCCAGCAGCCCGTCGACAGGGGCTAGCTATGGCTACACCTTC	CASSPSTGASYGYTF
NA	TRBV6-1	NA	TRBJ1-1	TGTGCCAGCAGTGAAGCGCGGGGGTTGAACACTGAAGCTTTCTTT	CASSEARGLNTEAFF
TRBD1	TRBV12-5	NA	TRBJ2-7	TGTGCTAGTGGTTTTACCTATCCGGGACAGGGAGGTTTGGGGACCTACGAGCAGTACTTC	CASGFTYPGQGGLGTYEQYF
NA	TRBV2	NA	TRBJ2-4	TGTGCCAGCAGTGAACAGGGACTAGCCAAAAACATTCAGTACTTC	CASSEQGLAKNIQYF
NA	TRBV6-1	NA	TRBJ1-1	TGTGCCAGCAGTGAAAGTTGGAGCAACGCTTTCTTT	CASSESWSNAFF
NA	TRBV10-3	NA	TRBJ1-1	TGTGCCATCAGTGAGTCCTTGACAGATCCTGAAGCTTTCTTT	CAISESLTDPEAFF
TRBD1	TRBV28	NA	TRBJ1-6	TGTGCCAGCAGCCGCCCAGGGACAGGTTATCGAGGTTCACCCCTCCACTTT	CASSRPGTGYRGSPLHF
TRBD1	TRBV6-1	NA	TRBJ1-2	TGTGCCAGCAGTGACCCGGGACAGGGGTACTATGGCTACACCTTC	CASSDPGQGYYGYTF
TRBD1	TRBV18	once	TRBJ1-6	TGTGCCAGCTCACCAGCCGGACAGGGGTTCTCACCCCTCCACTTT	CASSPAGQGFSPLHF